The 5 T cell receptor beta chains below were found in one sample sequenced in a study of Ad26.COV2.S vaccination and SARS-CoV-2 variants. Assay used: immunoSEQ multiplex PCR; TCRdb lists only in-frame clones, some missing. Among about 350,000 clones listed, about 88% were seen once. Treatment described: some 20 received Ad26.COV2.S at low or high dose, single or two shots; 5 received placebo; per-sample allocation not given. Day 63 after the first vaccine or placebo injection was the time point for sampling. This specimen consisted of peripheral blood, obtained in a trial of Ad26.COV2.S vaccine versus placebo. The receptors were sampled from a person between 18 and 59 years old who received the Ad26.COV2.S COVID-19 vaccine or a placebo.

This chain connects TRBV18 to TRBJ2-5; no firm D call. The CDR3 has 13 amino acids. V dropped 4 bases and J dropped 3 bases, with 9 bases sitting between them. CDR1 and CDR2 (germline): KGHSH, LQKENI. CDR3 nucleotides: TGTGCCAGCTCACTCGTTCAGGAAGAGACCCAGTACTTC. This gives the protein CASSLVQEETQYF.

This rearrangement joins TRBV6-2 or TRBV6-3 to TRBJ2-1, with D unclear. Per the germline V gene, CDR1 is MNHEY and CDR2 is SVGEGT. This CDR3 is built from 13 residues. The germline V and J ends were trimmed by 3 bases and 7 bases, with 10 bases remaining between them. CDR3: CASSYSLWNEQFF. The CDR3 DNA reads as TGTGCCAGCAGTTATAGCCTATGGAATGAGCAGTTCTTC.

This rearrangement joins TRBV6-1 to TRBJ2-1; TRBD1 might be the D (7 bases). Germline V CDR1 and CDR2: MNHNS, SASEGT. Trimming took off 2 bases at V and 4 bases at J, with 15 bases between the two ends. The CDR3 consists of 16 residues. As DNA, the CDR3 is TGTGCCAGCAGTGAACGGGCGGGACAGTTGTACAATGAGCAGTTCTTC. This encodes CASSERAGQLYNEQFF.

The chain is built from TRBV7-9 and TRBJ2-3, with 10 positions matching TRBD2. V lost 5 bases and J lost 2; bases outside the gene matches: 7. CDR3 size: 16 residues. Germline V CDR1 and CDR2: SEHNR, FQNEAQ (reference sequence). DNA of the CDR3: TGTGCCAGCAGCGCCAGCGGGGGGGCCCACACAGATACGCAGTATTTT. It codes for CASSASGGAHTDTQYF.

The gene calls are TRBV7-9 and TRBJ1-3; TRBD1 is a possible D gene (5 bases). The CDR3 contains 15 residues. Germline V gene sequence: CDR1 SEHNR, CDR2 FQNEAQ (reference sequence). Trimming took 5 bases from V and 2 from J, leaving 13 bases between them. CDR3 nucleotides: TGTGCCAGCAGCCCAGGGTACACCACTGGAAACACCATATATTTT. Encoded protein: CASSPGYTTGNTIYF.